The 14 T cell receptor beta chains reported below all come from one sample, sequenced in a study of CD8 T cells in Susac syndrome. RNA in amounts of roughly 0.5 to 1 ug was reverse transcribed with random hexamers. TCRdb reprocessed the immunoSEQ multiplex PCR reads with MiXCR, giving one entry per CDR3 protein. The data hold some 110,000 distinct CDR3 sequences, with roughly 95% observed a single time. Sequencing was performed on CD8+ T cells from PBMCs. These receptors came from a human donor with Susac syndrome.

The chain is built from TRBV14 and TRBJ1-1, with 10 bases that match TRBD1. V lost 9 bases and J lost 4; bases outside the gene matches: 11. The CDR3 extends over 15 amino acids. CDR1 and CDR2 from the germline V gene are SGHDN and FVKESK. CDR3 sequence (DNA): TGTGCCAGTGGGGACAGGGGAGGCGCGGTCACTGAAGCTTTCTTT. It encodes CASGDRGGAVTEAFF.

The chain recombines TRBV21-1 with TRBJ2-5; the DNA was not compared with TRBD2, the D call given in the table. TRBV21-1 is given as a pseudogene. CDR3 length: 14 amino acids. CDR3 loop: CASSNGERGGTKYF. CDR3 sequence (DNA): TGTGCCAGCAGCAATGGGGAGCGCGGAGGAACAAAGTACTTC.

This clonotype was recorded a few times. This chain uses TRBV19 with TRBJ2-7, with D possibly being TRBD1 (6 bases). The V gene's germline CDR1 is LNHDA and CDR2 SQIVND (reference sequence). This CDR3 spans 13 amino acids. V lost 6 bases to trimming and J lost 4 bases, with 13 bases between them. Here the CDR3 reads CASSAGTNYEQYF. In nucleotides, the CDR3 is TGTGCCAGTAGCGCCGGGACAAATTACGAGCAGTACTTC.

The CDR3 DNA is TGCGCCAGCGGGGTTGCGCAAGGGCGTGAGACTGAAGCTTTCTTT. Its translation is CASGVAQGRETEAFF. The chain joins TRBV5-1 to TRBJ1-1, with unresolved D. The CDR3 runs to 15 residues. V lost 7 bases, J lost 5 bases, and 21 bases lay in between. Germline V lookup: CDR1 SGHRS, CDR2 YFSETQ.

This rearrangement joins TRBV6-2 or TRBV6-3 to TRBJ2-7; D ambiguous. This CDR3 region has 12 residues. V shed 8 bases and J shed 2 bases, with 10 bases lying between them. In germline, CDR1 is MNHEY, CDR2 SVGEGT. CDR3 DNA: TGTGCCAGCCTTAGGAGTCCCTACGAGCAGTACTTC. As protein: CASLRSPYEQYF.

This chain links TRBV7-2 with TRBJ1-5; D possibly corresponds to TRBD1 (6 bases). Trimming took off 3 bases at V and 6 bases at J, with 15 bases between the two ends. The CDR3 has 15 residues. Germline V gene lookup returns CDR1 SGHTA and CDR2 FQGNSA. CDR3 sequence (DNA): TGTGCCAGCAGCTTGTTGGGGGCGTTGGGTCAGCCCCAGCATTTT. It yields the protein CASSLLGALGQPQHF.

The chain carries TRBV5-6 and TRBJ1-4; D unresolved. Trimming pared 4 bases from V and 8 bases from J, leaving 21 bases between. This CDR3 has 16 residues. Germline V gene data show CDR1 as SGHDT and CDR2 as YYEEEE. CDR3 loop: CASSIGPSGGGEKLFF. CDR3 bases: TGTGCCAGCAGCATCGGGCCCTCTGGAGGTGGCGAAAAACTGTTTTTT.

The chain links TRBV2 to TRBJ2-1, with 9 bases aligning to TRBD1. J was trimmed by 7 bases and V by 5 bases; bases with no gene match: 3. The CDR3 runs to 13 residues. In germline, CDR1 is SNHLY, CDR2 FYNNEI. The CDR3 DNA is TGTGCCAGCAGTCCCGGGACAGGGAATGAGCAGTTCTTC. It is translated as CASSPGTGNEQFF.

This clonotype was seen just once. This rearrangement joins TRBV25-1 to TRBJ2-7; 7 bases map to TRBD2. The trim removed 3 bases at V and 3 bases at J, leaving 8 bases unmatched. Germline CDR1 reads MGHDK; CDR2 reads SYGVNS. The CDR3 extends over 15 amino acids. The CDR3 DNA reads as TGTGCCAGCAGTGATCCGGGACTACCTAACTACGAGCAGTACTTC. The encoded protein is CASSDPGLPNYEQYF.

This chain links TRBV27 with TRBJ1-2, with D perhaps TRBD1 (6 bases). The length of the CDR3 is 14 residues. Germline V gene lookup returns CDR1 MNHEY and CDR2 SMNVEV (reference sequence). The V gene lost 0 bases and the J gene lost 4 bases, with 9 bases spanning the gap. The CDR3 DNA sequence: TGTGCCAGCAGTTTATCGCAAGGGGGCTATGGCTACACCTTC. As protein: CASSLSQGGYGYTF.

The CDR3: CASSLERTGTEAFF. For the CDR3, the DNA is TGTGCCAGCAGTTTAGAACGGACCGGCACTGAAGCTTTCTTT. The chain links TRBV12-3 or TRBV12-4 to TRBJ1-1; D uncertain. The CDR3 has 14 residues. The V end lost 1 base, the J end lost 4 bases, and 10 bases lay between the germline ends.

The chain is built from TRBV27 and TRBJ2-1; 7 nucleotides agree with TRBD1. The trim removed 5 bases at V and 10 bases at J, leaving 2 bases unmatched. From germline, CDR1 is MNHEY and CDR2 SMNVEV (reference sequence). CDR3 length equals 11 residues. The CDR3 here is CASSQTGEQFF. CDR3 in DNA: TGTGCCAGCAGTCAGACAGGGGAGCAGTTCTTC.

This chain links TRBV3-1 with TRBJ2-2; 9 positions match TRBD1. With V trimmed by 4 bases and J by 5 bases, 17 bases remained unmatched. Per the germline V gene, CDR1 is LGHDT and CDR2 is YNNKEL (reference sequence). The CDR3 consists of 19 residues. The CDR3 DNA is TGTGCCAGCAGCCCATCTCTCGGGACAGGGCCCTTTATGACCGGGGAGCTGTTTTTT. Protein product: CASSPSLGTGPFMTGELFF.

In its sample, this clonotype was seen once. The rearrangement uses TRBV7-8 and TRBJ2-5, with 7 positions matching TRBD2. Germline assignment: CDR1 SGHVS and CDR2 FQNEAQ. The length of the CDR3 is 14 residues. V shed 1 base and J 5 bases; nucleotides not matched to a gene: 4. CDR3 sequence: CASSLGGEGETQYF. As DNA, the CDR3 is TGTGCCAGCAGCTTAGGCGGGGAGGGGGAGACCCAGTACTTC.